One TCR beta chain is described in this entry. Its cognate antigen is unknown. The study used 80 million to 100 million PBMCs per unsorted sample for genomic DNA. V was pared by 7 bases and J by 10 bases, with 16 bases between. Germline V gene lookup returns CDR1 DFQATT and CDR2 SNEGSKA (reference sequence). The CDR3 consists of 11 residues. The sample belongs to a study of shared clonotypes between healthy human individuals. Study findings and constraints: Deeper or shallower sequencing was expected to change how clonotypes are shared among donors.

Only in-frame clones appear in the TCRdb table, and some are missing; sequencing was by immunoSEQ multiplex PCR. The table includes 470,000 or so clones, more than 75% detected once. This receptor was identified in a woman aged 40 to 55 in good health. Some clones in this sample may be carry-over from other donors' samples. The sequenced sample was PBMCs. The V and J genes are TRBV20-1 and TRBJ1-1; D remains ambiguous. CDR3 nucleotides: TGCAGTGTTCAGAGAGGGTCTCGAGCTTTCTTT. Encoded protein: CSVQRGSRAFF.